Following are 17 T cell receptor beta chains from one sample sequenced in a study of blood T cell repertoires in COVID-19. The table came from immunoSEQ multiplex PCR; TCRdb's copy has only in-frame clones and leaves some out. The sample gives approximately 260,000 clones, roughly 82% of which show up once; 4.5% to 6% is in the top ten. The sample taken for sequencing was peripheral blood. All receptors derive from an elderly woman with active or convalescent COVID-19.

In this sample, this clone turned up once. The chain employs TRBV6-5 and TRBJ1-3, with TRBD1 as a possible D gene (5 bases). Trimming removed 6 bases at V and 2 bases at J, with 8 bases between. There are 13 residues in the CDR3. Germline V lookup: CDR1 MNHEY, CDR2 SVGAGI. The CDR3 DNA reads TGTGCCAGCAGGGCGGGGGCTGGAAACACCATATATTTT. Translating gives CASRAGAGNTIYF.

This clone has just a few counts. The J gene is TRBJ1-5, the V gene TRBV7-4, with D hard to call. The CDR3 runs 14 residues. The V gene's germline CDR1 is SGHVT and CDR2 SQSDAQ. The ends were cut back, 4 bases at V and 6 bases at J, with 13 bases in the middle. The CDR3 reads CASSSFVWPQPQHF. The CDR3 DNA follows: TGTGCCAGCAGCTCCTTCGTATGGCCTCAGCCCCAGCATTTT.

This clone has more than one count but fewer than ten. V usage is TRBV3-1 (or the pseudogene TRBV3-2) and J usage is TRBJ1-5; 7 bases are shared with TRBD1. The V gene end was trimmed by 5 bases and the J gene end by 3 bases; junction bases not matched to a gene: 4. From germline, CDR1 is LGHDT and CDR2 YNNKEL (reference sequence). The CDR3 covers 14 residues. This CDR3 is CASSKGANNQPQHF. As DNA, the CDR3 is TGTGCCAGCAGCAAGGGGGCCAACAATCAGCCCCAGCATTTT.

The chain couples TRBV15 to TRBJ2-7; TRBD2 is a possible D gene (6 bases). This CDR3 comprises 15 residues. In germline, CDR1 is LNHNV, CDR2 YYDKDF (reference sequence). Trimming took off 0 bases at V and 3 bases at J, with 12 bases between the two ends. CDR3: CATSRDSASVYEQYF. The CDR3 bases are TGTGCCACCAGCAGAGATTCGGCTAGCGTCTACGAGCAGTACTTC.

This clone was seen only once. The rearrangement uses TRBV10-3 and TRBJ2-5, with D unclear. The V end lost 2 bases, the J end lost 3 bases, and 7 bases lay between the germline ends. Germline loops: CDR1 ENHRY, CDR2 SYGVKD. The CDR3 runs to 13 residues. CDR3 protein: CAISEGHKETQYF. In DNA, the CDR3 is TGTGCCATCAGTGAGGGCCACAAAGAGACCCAGTACTTC.

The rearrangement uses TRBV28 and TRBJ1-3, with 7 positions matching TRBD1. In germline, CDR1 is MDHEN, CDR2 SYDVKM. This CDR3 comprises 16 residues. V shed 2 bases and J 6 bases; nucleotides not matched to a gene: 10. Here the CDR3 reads CASSLIGPRGINTIYF. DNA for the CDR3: TGTGCCAGCAGTTTAATCGGTCCCAGGGGGATAAACACCATATATTTT.

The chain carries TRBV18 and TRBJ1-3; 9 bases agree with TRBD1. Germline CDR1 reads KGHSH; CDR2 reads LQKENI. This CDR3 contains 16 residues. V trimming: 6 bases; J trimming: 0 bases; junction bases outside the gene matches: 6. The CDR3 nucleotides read TGTGCCAGCTCTCTCGGACAGGGGAGCTCTGGAAACACCATATATTTT. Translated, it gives CASSLGQGSSGNTIYF.

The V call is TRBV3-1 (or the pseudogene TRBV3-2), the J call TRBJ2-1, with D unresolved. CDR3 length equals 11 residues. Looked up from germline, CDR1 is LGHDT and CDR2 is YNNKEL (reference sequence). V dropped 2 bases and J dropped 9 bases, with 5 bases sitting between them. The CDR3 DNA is TGTGCCAGCAGCCAAACAACTGAGCAGTTCTTC. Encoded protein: CASSQTTEQFF.

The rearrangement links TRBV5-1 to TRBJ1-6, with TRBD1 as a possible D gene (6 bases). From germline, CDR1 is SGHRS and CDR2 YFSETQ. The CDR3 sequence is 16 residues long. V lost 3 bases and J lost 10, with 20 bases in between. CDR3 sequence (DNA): TGCGCCAGCAGCTGGGGGCAGAGGGTTTCAAGATCACCCCTCCACTTT. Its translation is CASSWGQRVSRSPLHF. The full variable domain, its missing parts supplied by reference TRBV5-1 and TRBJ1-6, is KAGVTQTPRYLIKTRGQQVTLSCSPISGHRSVSWYQQTPGQGLQFLFEYFSETQRNKGNFPGRFSGRQFSNSRSEMNVSTLELGDSALYLCASSWGQRVSRSPLHFGNGTRLTVT.

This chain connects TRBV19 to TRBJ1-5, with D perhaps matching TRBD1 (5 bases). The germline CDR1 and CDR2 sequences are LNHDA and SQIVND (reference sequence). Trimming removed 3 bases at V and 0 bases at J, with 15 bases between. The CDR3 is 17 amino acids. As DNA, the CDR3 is TGTGCCAGTAGTATGCTCCAGGGCGGTTATAGCAATCAGCCCCAGCATTTT. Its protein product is CASSMLQGGYSNQPQHF.

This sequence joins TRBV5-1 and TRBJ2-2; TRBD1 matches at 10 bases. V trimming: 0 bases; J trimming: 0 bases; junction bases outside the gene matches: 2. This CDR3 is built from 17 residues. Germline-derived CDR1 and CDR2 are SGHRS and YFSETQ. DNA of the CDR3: TGCGCCAGCAGCTTGGGACAGGGGGCTTCGAACACCGGGGAGCTGTTTTTT. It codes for CASSLGQGASNTGELFF.

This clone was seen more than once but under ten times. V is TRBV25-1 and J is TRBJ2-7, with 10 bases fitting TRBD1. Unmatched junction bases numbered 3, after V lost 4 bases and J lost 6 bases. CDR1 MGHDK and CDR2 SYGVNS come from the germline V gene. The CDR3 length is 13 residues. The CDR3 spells CASSGGTGVEQYF. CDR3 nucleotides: TGTGCCAGCAGTGGCGGGACAGGGGTCGAGCAGTACTTC.

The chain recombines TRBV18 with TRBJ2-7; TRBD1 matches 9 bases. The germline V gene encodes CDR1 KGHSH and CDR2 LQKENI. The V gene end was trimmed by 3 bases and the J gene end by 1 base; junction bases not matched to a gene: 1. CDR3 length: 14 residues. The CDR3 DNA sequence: TGTGCCAGCTCACCCGGGACAGGGTCCTACGAGCAGTACTTC. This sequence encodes CASSPGTGSYEQYF.

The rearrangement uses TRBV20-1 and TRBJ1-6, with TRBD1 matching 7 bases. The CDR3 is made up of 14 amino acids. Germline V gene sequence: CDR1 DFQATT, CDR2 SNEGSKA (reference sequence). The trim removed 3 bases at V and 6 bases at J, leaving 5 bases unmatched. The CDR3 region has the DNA TGCAGTGCTAGTGGGGACAGTAGTAATTCACCCCTCCACTTT. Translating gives CSASGDSSNSPLHF.

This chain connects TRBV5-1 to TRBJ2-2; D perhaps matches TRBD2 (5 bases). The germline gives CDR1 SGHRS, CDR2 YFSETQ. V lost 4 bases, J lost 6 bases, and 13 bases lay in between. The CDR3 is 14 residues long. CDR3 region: CASSRSLAPGELFF. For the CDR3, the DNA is TGCGCCAGCAGCAGGTCCCTAGCTCCCGGGGAGCTGTTTTTT. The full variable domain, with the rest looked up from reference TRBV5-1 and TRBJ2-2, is KAGVTQTPRYLIKTRGQQVTLSCSPISGHRSVSWYQQTPGQGLQFLFEYFSETQRNKGNFPGRFSGRQFSNSRSEMNVSTLELGDSALYLCASSRSLAPGELFFGEGSRLTVL.

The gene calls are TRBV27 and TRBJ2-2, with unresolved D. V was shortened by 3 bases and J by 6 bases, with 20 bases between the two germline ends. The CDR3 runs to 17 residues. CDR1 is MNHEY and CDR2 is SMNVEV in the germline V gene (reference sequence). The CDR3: CASSFSVSRYPAGELFF. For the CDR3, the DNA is TGTGCCAGCAGTTTTAGTGTTTCACGTTACCCCGCCGGGGAGCTGTTTTTT.

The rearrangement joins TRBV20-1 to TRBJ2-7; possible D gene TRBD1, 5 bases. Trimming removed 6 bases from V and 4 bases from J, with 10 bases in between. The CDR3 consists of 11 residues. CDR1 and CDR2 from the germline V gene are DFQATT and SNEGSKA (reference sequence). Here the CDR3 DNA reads TGCAGTGCACCGACAGTTTACGAGCAGTACTTC. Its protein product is CSAPTVYEQYF.